This note documents a single T cell receptor (beta chain) sequence. The count of this clone is one. This receptor's antigen is unknown. Base qualities are not at hand, and no much larger clone is one base apart. The library was generated by the immunoSEQ multiplex PCR assay. Per the source publication's procedure: A statistical classification framework was developed to diagnose cytomegalovirus status using the catalog of TCR beta chain sequences. TCRdb's version of the immuneACCESS table is confined to in-frame rearrangements and falls short of the full clone set. An unresolved V gene accounts for under half of the shortfall where checked; the remainder is of unknown origin. From that table come the V and J calls and clone size; the DNA was used to work out D and trimming. For this sample the table gives roughly 70,000 clones, of which about 87% were detected only once. Around 4% of the sample rests with the top ten.

Donors formed part of the validation cohort, which comprised about 130 subjects and was distinct from the first cohort of 666 subjects. This entry is derived from a study of cytomegalovirus exposure and HLA in healthy donors (TCRdb year 2017). For the study in its entirety: According to a later analysis, one platform produced both the 100 to 150 validation repertoires and the roughly 640 repertoires of the first cohort. The aim of the study was to test whether cataloging public T cell receptors could identify signatures of past pathogen exposure. To predict cytomegalovirus infection status, the study combined high-throughput TCR immunosequencing, statistical association of individual TCRs with disease status, and machine learning. Along with the approximately 600-subject first cohort, a separate validation cohort of more than 90 different subjects was used.

V is shortened by 6 bases, J by 2 bases, and the region joining them spans 12 bases. CDR1 and CDR2 were assigned from the germline V gene as MRHNA and SNTAGT. The CDR3 sequence holds 14 residues, the cysteine and phenylalanine included. Only the CDR3 region is kept as DNA, spanning 42 bases read in frame from base 1. General study outcomes and caveats: The authors suggested that the approach could potentially be extended to other disease states and immunological phenotypes. A later analysis lacked HLA typing for the validation cohort, so it scored co-occurrence in that cohort across all 120 repertoires. Most TCR sequences were observed very rarely across donors, whereas some public TCRs were present in many individuals. A later analysis found that TCRs clustered in the first cohort also tended to co-occur in the roughly 120 validation repertoires, with approximately 94% of cluster scores above 0. In both the original and validation cohorts, the classifier was reported to diagnose cytomegalovirus status with high specificity and sensitivity. In vitro tests confirmed that a few of the cytomegalovirus-associated TCR beta chains recognize cytomegalovirus antigens. In the study, 150 to 200 TCR beta chains were listed as associated with cytomegalovirus.

The rearrangement joined TRBV6-4 to TRBJ2-3, with the D gene too uncertain to name. This clonotype was obtained from a woman aged 18-29 years in good health and CMV-seropositive. Sequences were obtained from PBMCs. The DNA is as follows: TGTGCCAGCAGCCCCGGCAGGTTCACAGATACGCAGTATTTT. It encodes CASSPGRFTDTQYF.